The sequence of this TCR beta chain was determined in a study of OX40 agonist ivuxolimab in advanced cancers. Study at large: Ivuxolimab was administered intravenously to patients at 0.01 to 10 mg/kg every 2 weeks.

Profiling relied on immunoSEQ multiplex PCR, and the TCRdb table lists in-frame clones only, not all of them. Of over 40,000 clones in the sample, roughly 83% were seen once. Peripheral blood came from all dose cohorts at three timepoints. This CDR3 contains 15 residues. From germline, CDR1 is MDHEN and CDR2 SYDVKM. J lost 0 bases, V lost 5 bases, and 7 bases had no gene match. Source: CD4+ or CD8+ T cells sorted from blood, taken in a trial of the OX40 agonist ivuxolimab. The gene calls are TRBV28 and TRBJ2-7, with 7 bases lining up with TRBD1. The TCR sequence derives from an adult with an advanced solid tumor such as melanoma, head and neck, liver or kidney cancer. The CDR3 protein is CASSPTGALSYEQYF. The DNA of the CDR3 is TGTGCCAGCAGTCCTACAGGGGCCCTCTCCTACGAGCAGTACTTC.